This paragraph covers one T cell receptor beta chain sequence. As yet, its antigen is unknown. TCRdb redid the calling of the reads with MiXCR, one entry per CDR3 protein. The sample records approximately 910,000 distinct CDR3 sequences, roughly 31% being singletons. V lost 3 bases to trimming and J lost 4 bases, with 13 bases between them. The CDR3 covers 14 residues. Germline values: CDR1 SNHLY, CDR2 FYNNEI. These data come from a study of T cell repertoires in cytomegalovirus infection. Study in general: In the study, CMV epitopes included recently identified HLA-C-restricted and well-studied HLA-B-restricted ones. Public TCR beta signatures provided an indication of both CMV infection and a matching HLA type.

Study-wide findings and caveats: Identification of carriers of CMV plus the relevant HLA was achieved through cumulative public TCR beta family frequency. In two of eight donors, the top clonotype was HLA-C-restricted CMV-specific.

The receptor was derived from a human donor in good health (CMV status not recorded). Some clones in this sample may be carry-over from other donors' samples. Specimen: cultured CD8+ T cells from PBMCs, collected from culture after CMV antigen stimulation. The chain links TRBV2 to TRBJ2-7, with a weak D call TRBD1 (6 bases). Here the CDR3 reads CASSDPGHIYEQYF. The CDR3 DNA reads TGTGCCAGCAGTGACCCGGGACACATATACGAGCAGTACTTC.